This entry concerns a single T cell receptor beta chain. As yet, its antigen is unknown. PCR used 60 Vbeta primers and 13 Jbeta primers. Profiling relied on immunoSEQ multiplex PCR, and the TCRdb table lists in-frame clones only, not all of them. The table lists about 120,000 clones, 70% to 75% of them singletons. This sample is drawn from a study of cytomegalovirus exposure and HLA in healthy donors. The study's findings and limits: As a later analysis revealed, the rate of TCR association differed by HLA locus, with DRB1 most and HLA-C fewest. Reported performance of the classifier showed diagnosis of cytomegalovirus status with high specificity and sensitivity. Analyzed later, most CMV-associated TCR beta chains appeared HLA-restricted.

The CDR3 has 13 residues. Germline values: CDR1 GTSNPN, CDR2 SVGIG (reference sequence). With V trimmed by 3 bases and J by 6 bases, 7 bases remained unmatched. The gene calls are TRBV30 and TRBJ1-1; 7 bases fit TRBD1. This TCR came from a woman aged 18-30 years in good health and CMV-seronegative. Sequencing was carried out using PBMCs. CDR3 sequence: CAWRLGGRSEAFF. In DNA, the CDR3 is TGTGCCTGGAGGTTAGGGGGCCGATCTGAAGCTTTCTTT.